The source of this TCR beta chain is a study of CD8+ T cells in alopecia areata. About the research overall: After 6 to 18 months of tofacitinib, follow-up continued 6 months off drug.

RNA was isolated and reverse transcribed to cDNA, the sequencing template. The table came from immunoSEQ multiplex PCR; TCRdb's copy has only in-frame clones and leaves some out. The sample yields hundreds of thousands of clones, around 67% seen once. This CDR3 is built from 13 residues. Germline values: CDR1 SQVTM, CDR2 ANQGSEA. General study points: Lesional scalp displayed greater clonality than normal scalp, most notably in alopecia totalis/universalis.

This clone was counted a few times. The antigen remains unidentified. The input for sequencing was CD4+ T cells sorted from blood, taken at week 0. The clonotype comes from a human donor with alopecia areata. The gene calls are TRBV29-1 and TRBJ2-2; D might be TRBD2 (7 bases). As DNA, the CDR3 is TGCGCCGGGGGGCAGGGGAACACCGGGGAGCTGTTTTTT. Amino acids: CAGGQGNTGELFF.